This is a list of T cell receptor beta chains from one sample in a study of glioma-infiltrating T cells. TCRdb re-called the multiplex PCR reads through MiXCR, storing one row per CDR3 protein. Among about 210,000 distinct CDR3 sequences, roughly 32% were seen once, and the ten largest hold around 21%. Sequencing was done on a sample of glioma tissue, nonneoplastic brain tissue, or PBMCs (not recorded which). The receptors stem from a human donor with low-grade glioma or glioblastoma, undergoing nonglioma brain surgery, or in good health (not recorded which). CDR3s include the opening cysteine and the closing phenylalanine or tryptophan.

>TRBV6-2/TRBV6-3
CASSSDRVEAFF
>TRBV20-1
CSAEEEPGLAGWGAYNEQFF
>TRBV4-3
CASSQEGRGRPLSGYTF
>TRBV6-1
CASTRLAGLYNEQFF
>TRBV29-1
CSVEDIAGQAGELFF
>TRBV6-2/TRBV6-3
CASSPYQRESHEQFF
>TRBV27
CDSSQSGPYNQPQHF
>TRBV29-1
CSAGQRGEQYF
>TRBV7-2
CASSLNPRETQYF
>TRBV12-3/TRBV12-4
CASSIWRADTGELFF
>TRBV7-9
CASSRRVVTDTQYF
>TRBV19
CASNVTGPPAQYF
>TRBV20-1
CSASGSVTNYEQYF
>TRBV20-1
CSAYFGLAGYNEQFF
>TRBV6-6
CASSYYGQGNYGDTF
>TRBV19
CASSMQGYSSSQYF
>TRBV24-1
CATSDYQGNEQYF
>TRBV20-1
CSARDRLVGTDTQYF
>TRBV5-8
CASSLRLNTEAFF
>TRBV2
CASSLDSKNEKLFF
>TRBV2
CARRPLCHEQYF
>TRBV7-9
CASSPLMGTQYF
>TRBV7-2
CASSPRGYPGETQYF
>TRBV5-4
CASRTGTGDNSPLHF
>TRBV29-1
CSVEDLWARGYTF
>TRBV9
CASTVGSQGRSGYTF
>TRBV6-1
CASSRGPTYNEQFF
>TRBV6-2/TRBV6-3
CASSSGWRTARFPDTQYF
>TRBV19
CASSIKSFYRADTQYF
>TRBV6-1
CASRGQGNPPLHF
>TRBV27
CASSPEGGRELGYYNEQFF
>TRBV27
CASSSQPIRGGAKNIQYF
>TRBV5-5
CASSLGQGWETQYF
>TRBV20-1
CSARVTSGRSTDTQYF
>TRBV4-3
CASSQAIQGQGAYEQYF
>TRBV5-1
CASSSGAYRNTDTQYF
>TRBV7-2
CASSLNAATDTQYF
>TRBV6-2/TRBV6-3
CAGSRLAGREKLFF
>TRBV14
CASSQARGNEQFF
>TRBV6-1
CASRRLAATDTQYF
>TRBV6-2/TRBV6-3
CASRDINEQFF
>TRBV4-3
CASSQDGGGLYEQYF
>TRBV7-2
CASSPLTGLNLEKLFF
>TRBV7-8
CASSLDLSGRYRNEQFF
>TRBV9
CASSPSRVGAGGYTF
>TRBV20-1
CSARPAAGGTSGANVLTF
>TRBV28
CASRVSGSSAYEQYF
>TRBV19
CASSRGEATEQYF
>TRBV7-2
CASSSTGPTSAGTDTQYF
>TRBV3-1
CASSQRGASDFYEQYF
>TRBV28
CASSGSYEQFF